This entry lists 25 T cell receptor beta chains sequenced from one sample in a study of blood T cell repertoires in COVID-19. Libraries were prepared by immunoSEQ multiplex PCR; TCRdb keeps only in-frame clonotypes and omits some of them. This table holds some 350,000 clones, more than 70% found once. Sequencing input: peripheral blood. The receptors here all came from a young woman with COVID-19, enrolled during active disease.

The chain combines TRBV13 with TRBJ1-1; 7 nucleotides agree with TRBD1. With V trimmed by 5 bases and J by 1 base, 4 bases remained unmatched. CDR3 length: 14 amino acids. In germline, CDR1 is PRHDT, CDR2 FYEKMQ (reference sequence). Here the CDR3 reads CASSETGWNTEAFF. CDR3 DNA sequence: TGTGCCAGCAGCGAGACAGGGTGGAACACTGAAGCTTTCTTT.

V usage is TRBV7-2 and J usage is TRBJ2-7, with 9 positions matching TRBD2. CDR3 length: 17 amino acids. Losses at the gene ends were 4 bases for V and 3 bases for J; bases not matched to a gene: 13. The germline V gene has CDR1 SGHTA and CDR2 FQGNSA. The CDR3 DNA reads TGTGCCAGCAGCTCACGAGGCAGCGGGGGGCGACACTACGAGCAGTACTTC. It specifies CASSSRGSGGRHYEQYF.

This clone came up once. The chain combines TRBV18 with TRBJ2-1, with 7 bases lining up with TRBD2. CDR1 and CDR2 (germline): KGHSH, LQKENI. The V gene end was trimmed by 3 bases and the J gene end by 6 bases; junction bases not matched to a gene: 17. This CDR3 contains 18 residues. Written as DNA, the CDR3 is TGTGCCAGCTCACCCGTCCCTCAGGGTAGCGGGTCCAGCAATGAGCAGTTCTTC. Protein: CASSPVPQGSGSSNEQFF.

This sequence joins TRBV5-6 and TRBJ2-1, with D uncertain. Trimming took 2 bases from V and 6 from J, leaving 12 bases between them. Germline loops: CDR1 SGHDT, CDR2 YYEEEE. This CDR3 comprises 14 residues. Here the CDR3 reads CASSFGSPGNEQFF. CDR3 sequence (DNA): TGTGCCAGCAGCTTCGGTTCTCCGGGCAATGAGCAGTTCTTC.

The CDR3 DNA reads as TGTGCCAGCAGTGGCGACAGCGGGGGATGGGGTAATGAGCAGTTCTTC. This gives the protein CASSGDSGGWGNEQFF. The rearrangement uses TRBV2 and TRBJ2-1, with 8 nucleotides matching TRBD2. V was clipped by 4 bases and J by 7 bases; unmatched bases: 12. This CDR3 has 16 residues. Looked up from germline, CDR1 is SNHLY and CDR2 is FYNNEI.

This chain links TRBV4-3 with TRBJ2-2; 8 bases are a match to TRBD2. The CDR3 runs to 18 residues. J gave up 7 bases and V 0 bases, and 13 bases lay outside the gene matches. Germline V CDR1 and CDR2: LGHNA, YSLEER. The CDR3 loop reads CASSQEPGGRTQGGELFF. The CDR3 DNA reads as TGCGCCAGCAGCCAAGAGCCGGGCGGGAGGACTCAGGGCGGGGAGCTGTTTTTT.

The chain is built from TRBV12-3 or TRBV12-4 and TRBJ1-1, with D perhaps TRBD1 (5 bases). Trimming pared 7 bases from V and 10 bases from J, leaving 13 bases between. This CDR3 spans 11 amino acids. DNA of the CDR3: TGTGCCAGCACCCAGGGATCGGGAGCTTTCTTT. Its translation is CASTQGSGAFF.

V usage is TRBV7-2 and J usage is TRBJ1-4; tentatively, D is TRBD1 (6 bases). CDR1 and CDR2 from the germline V gene are SGHTA and FQGNSA. V was pared by 5 bases and J by 8 bases, with 15 bases between. The CDR3 is made up of 14 amino acids. CDR3 DNA: TGTGCCAGCAGCCGCGGACAGTTTGGGGAAAAACTGTTTTTT. Translating it yields CASSRGQFGEKLFF.

This chain connects TRBV5-1 to TRBJ1-1; possibly TRBD1 for D (6 bases). V shed 0 bases and J shed 6 bases, with 12 bases lying between them. From germline, CDR1 is SGHRS and CDR2 YFSETQ. The CDR3 is 14 residues long. This CDR3 reads CASSLGYRDAEAFF. The CDR3, as DNA: TGCGCCAGCAGCTTGGGATACAGGGACGCTGAAGCTTTCTTT.

The J gene is TRBJ2-7, the V gene TRBV5-6; D is unresolved. The CDR3 runs 14 residues. Germline CDR1 SGHDT, CDR2 YYEEEE. Deletions cut 4 bases from V and 1 base from J, with 12 bases between. The CDR3 DNA follows: TGTGCCAGCAGCCCGGCGGATATATCCTACGAGCAGTACTTC. Its translation: CASSPADISYEQYF.

The rearrangement links TRBV27 to TRBJ2-1; D not resolved. The CDR3 is 13 residues long. Germline V gene sequence: CDR1 MNHEY, CDR2 SMNVEV (reference sequence). V was clipped by 2 bases and J by 6 bases, with 8 bases between them. CDR3 in DNA: TGTGCCAGCAGTTTAGGGCGCAGCAATGAGCAGTTCTTC. Protein product: CASSLGRSNEQFF.

V gene TRBV4-1 combines with J gene TRBJ2-5; possible D gene TRBD1, 8 bases. The germline gives CDR1 MGHRA, CDR2 YSYEKL. The CDR3 length is 18 residues. Trimming shortened V by 0 bases and J by 0 bases, and 17 bases separated the two germline ends. For the CDR3, the DNA is TGCGCCAGCAGCCAAGAACTGACAGGGGAGGGGTACCAAGAGACCCAGTACTTC. Protein: CASSQELTGEGYQETQYF.

This sequence joins TRBV14 and TRBJ1-1; D possibly corresponds to TRBD1 (6 bases). CDR3 length: 15 amino acids. CDR1 is SGHDN and CDR2 is FVKESK in the germline V gene. With 4 bases removed from V and 3 bases from J, the gap between germline ends came to 15 bases. CDR3 sequence (DNA): TGTGCCAGCAGCCCATTAAACAGGGCGGACACTGAAGCTTTCTTT. It yields the protein CASSPLNRADTEAFF.

This clone is a singleton in its sample. The gene calls are TRBV30 and TRBJ1-3, with 9 bases identical to TRBD1. The CDR3 runs to 16 residues. The V gene's germline CDR1 is GTSNPN and CDR2 SVGIG (reference sequence). The chain's CDR3 is CALSGGQGGSGNTIYF. In DNA, the CDR3 is TGTGCTTTGTCGGGGGGACAGGGAGGCTCTGGAAACACCATATATTTT. The full variable domain, with the rest looked up from reference TRBV30 and TRBJ1-3, is SQTIHQWPATLVQPVGSPLSLECTVEGTSNPNLYWYRQAAGRGLQLLFYSVGIGQISSEVPQNLSASRPQDRQFILSSKKLLLSDSGFYLCALSGGQGGSGNTIYFGEGSWLTVV.

The chain combines TRBV19 with TRBJ1-4, with 9 positions matching TRBD1. This CDR3 contains 15 residues. The trim removed 6 bases at V and 6 bases at J, leaving 8 bases unmatched. Germline assignment: CDR1 LNHDA and CDR2 SQIVND (reference sequence). The chain's CDR3 is CASRKTGGADEKLFF. In nucleotides, the CDR3 is TGTGCCAGTAGGAAAACAGGGGGCGCGGATGAAAAACTGTTTTTT.

This clone was seen more than once but under ten times. This chain uses TRBV7-8 with TRBJ2-3; 9 nucleotides match TRBD2. CDR3 size: 17 residues. J gave up 0 bases and V 3 bases, and 7 bases lay outside the gene matches. The germline CDR1 and CDR2 sequences are SGHVS and FQNEAQ. The CDR3 sequence is CASSFRPLAGSTDTQYF. The DNA for the CDR3 is TGTGCCAGCAGCTTCCGTCCCCTAGCGGGGAGCACAGATACGCAGTATTTT.

The chain couples TRBV2 to TRBJ2-3; 9 bases line up with TRBD1. The germline V gene has CDR1 SNHLY and CDR2 FYNNEI. Trimming cost V 6 bases and J 4 bases; bases outside gene matches: 5. The CDR3 runs 14 residues. The CDR3 loop is CASRAGQGSDTQYF. CDR3 DNA: TGTGCCAGCAGGGCCGGACAGGGGTCAGATACGCAGTATTTT.

This clone has ten or more counts. V gene TRBV6-4 combines with J gene TRBJ2-2, with TRBD1 matching over 8 bases. The V gene's germline CDR1 is MRHNA and CDR2 SNTAGT. The CDR3 runs 14 residues. Losses at the gene ends were 9 bases for V and 4 bases for J; bases not matched to a gene: 7. CDR3 amino acids: CASSGGPSTGELFF. The CDR3 nucleotides read TGTGCCAGTTCAGGGGGCCCGAGCACCGGGGAGCTGTTTTTT.

The chain links TRBV6-2 or TRBV6-3 to TRBJ1-2; TRBD1 aligns across 7 bases. Germline V gene lookup returns CDR1 MNHEY and CDR2 SVGEGT. This CDR3 has 13 amino acids. With V trimmed by 6 bases and J by 5 bases, 6 bases remained unmatched. The CDR3 DNA reads TGTGCCAGCAGCCCGGACAGGCAGTATGGCTACACCTTC. Translated: CASSPDRQYGYTF.

The chain has TRBV3-1 (or the pseudogene TRBV3-2) and TRBJ2-7, with 9 bases identical to TRBD1. V lost 5 bases to trimming and J lost 5 bases; unmatched junction nucleotides: 10. Germline-derived CDR1 and CDR2 are LGHDT and YNNKEL (reference sequence). CDR3 length: 15 amino acids. The CDR3 bases are TGTGCCAGCAGCACAACCCCGGGACAGGGAAACGAGCAGTACTTC. Its translation: CASSTTPGQGNEQYF.

This chain joins TRBV2 and TRBJ1-2; TRBD1 is a possible D gene (5 bases). In germline, CDR1 is SNHLY, CDR2 FYNNEI. The CDR3 consists of 13 residues. Trimming stripped 2 bases from V and 2 bases from J, with 6 bases between. The CDR3 DNA is TGTGCCAGCAGTGAATCAGGGAACTATGGCTACACCTTC. Translating it yields CASSESGNYGYTF.

The rearrangement links TRBV3-1 (or the pseudogene TRBV3-2) to TRBJ1-3; 8 nucleotides align to TRBD1. V dropped 3 bases and J dropped 5; count of bases not matched to a gene: 6. Per germline, CDR1 LGHDT and CDR2 YNNKEL (reference sequence). This CDR3 has 15 amino acids. CDR3 DNA: TGTGCCAGCAGCCAGGACAGGGAGTGGAGAAACACCATATATTTT. It codes for CASSQDREWRNTIYF.

This chain uses TRBV6-6 with TRBJ1-3; perhaps TRBD1 as D (6 bases). The CDR3 has 18 residues. Germline CDR1 MNHNY, CDR2 SVGAGI (reference sequence). The germline V and J ends were trimmed by 6 bases and 6 bases, with 27 bases remaining between them. CDR3 nucleotides: TGTGCCAGCAGCCGACACGTTACCTCAGGGGTGAAGGAAAACACCATATATTTT. Amino acids: CASSRHVTSGVKENTIYF.

The chain links TRBV25-1 to TRBJ2-5; 11 positions agree with TRBD2. J gave up 1 base and V 1 base, and 2 bases lay outside the gene matches. The CDR3 extends over 16 amino acids. Germline V gene data show CDR1 as MGHDK and CDR2 as SYGVNS. The CDR3 here is CASSEFTSGGQETQYF. The CDR3 DNA reads as TGTGCCAGCAGTGAATTCACTAGCGGGGGCCAAGAGACCCAGTACTTC.

V is TRBV28 and J is TRBJ1-6; 8 positions agree with TRBD1. The germline gives CDR1 MDHEN, CDR2 SYDVKM. This CDR3 has 13 residues. The V gene end was trimmed by 11 bases and the J gene end by 10 bases; junction bases not matched to a gene: 10. CDR3 coding DNA: TGTGCCTCCCAGGGGGCTTGGGACTCACCCCTCCACTTT. Amino acid sequence: CASQGAWDSPLHF.